The rows below give T cell receptor beta chains drawn from one sample of a study of identifying expanded T cells in peripheral blood. Repertoires were generated with immunoSEQ multiplex PCR, while TCRdb's copy carries only in-frame clones and drops some. Of about 80,000 clones listed, 80% to 85% are singletons. Sequencing used blood. The origin of the receptors is a person between 18 and 69 years old in good health. CDR3s include the opening cysteine and the closing phenylalanine or tryptophan. The D gene is left open where the match is weak. Only some rows state a clone size, as once, few, many or a class for expanded clones.

>NA|NA|TRBJ2-5|TRBV9
TGTGCCAGCAGCGTAGGGGCGGGGAGCAGGGAGACCCAGTACTTC
CASSVGAGSRETQYF
>NA|NA|TRBJ1-2|TRBV6-5
TGTGCCAGCAGTTACTCAGCTAACTATGGCTACACCTTC
CASSYSANYGYTF
>NA|TRBD2|TRBJ2-1|TRBV5-1
TGCGCCAGCAGCTTGGCGGCTAGCGGGAGGAGATACAATGAGCAGTTCTTC
CASSLAASGRRYNEQFF
>NA|NA|TRBJ2-3|TRBV19
TGTGCCAGTAGTACAGCGGTGGGCGCAGTAGATACGCAGTATTTT
CASSTAVGAVDTQYF
>NA|TRBD1|TRBJ1-5|TRBV7-9
TGTGCCAGCAGCTTGTCCACAGGGGGCAATCAGCCCCAGCATTTT
CASSLSTGGNQPQHF
>NA|TRBD1|TRBJ2-1|TRBV11-2
TGTGCCAGCAGACTGACAGGGGGGGCCTACAATGAGCAGTTCTTC
CASRLTGGAYNEQFF
>NA|NA|TRBJ2-2|TRBV19
TGTGCCAGTAGTATAACCCCAGGTAACACCGGGGAGCTGTTTTTT
CASSITPGNTGELFF
>NA|TRBD1|TRBJ2-1|TRBV19
TGTGCCAGTAGTATCGCCCAGGGGGCGGACAATGAGCAGTTCTTC
CASSIAQGADNEQFF
>NA|NA|TRBJ1-2|TRBV29-1
TGCAGCGCCACCGGAGGGGATGATACCTACACCTTC
CSATGGDDTYTF
>NA|NA|TRBJ2-2|TRBV18
TGTGCCAGCTCCCTCGGGCAGGGAAACACCGGGGAGCTGTTTTTT
CASSLGQGNTGELFF
>NA|NA|TRBJ2-3|TRBV7-6
TGTGCCAGCAGCTTATTCCCCCGGTCCCCAGATACGCAGTATTTT
CASSLFPRSPDTQYF
>few|TRBD1|TRBJ1-5|TRBV28
TGTGCCAGCAGTCCAGGGCCGACAGGGGATAGCAATCAGCCCCAGCATTTT
CASSPGPTGDSNQPQHF
>NA|TRBD2|TRBJ2-1|TRBV7-2
TGTGCCAGCAGTGCCACTAGCGGGAGCTTGGGTGAGCAGTTCTTC
CASSATSGSLGEQFF
>NA|TRBD2|TRBJ2-7|TRBV4-3
TGCGCCAGCAGCCAAGATAGGACTAGCGCTGACTACGAGCAGTACTTC
CASSQDRTSADYEQYF
>NA|TRBD2|TRBJ2-2|TRBV4-1
TGCGCCAGCAGCCAAGAACCGGGACTAGCGTATAACACCGGGGAGCTGTTTTTT
CASSQEPGLAYNTGELFF
>NA|NA|TRBJ2-7|TRBV18
TGTGCCAGCTCACCACAACCAGCGAGCTCCTACGAGCAGTACTTC
CASSPQPASSYEQYF
>NA|NA|TRBJ2-1|TRBV4-3
TGCGCCAGCAGCCAAACTAGCATCGGCTACAATGAGCAGTTCTTC
CASSQTSIGYNEQFF
>once|TRBD2|TRBJ2-3|TRBV7-3
TGTGCCAGCAGCTTGGGACTAGCGGGAGCAGCAGATACGCAGTATTTT
CASSLGLAGAADTQYF
>NA|NA|TRBJ1-4|TRBV15
TGTGCCACCAGCAGAGATCAAGCAATCGCAACTAATGAAAAACTGTTTTTT
CATSRDQAIATNEKLFF
>NA|TRBD1|TRBJ2-6|TRBV30
TGTGCCTGGAGGGAATGGGACCGGGACAGCCTCTCTGGGGCCAACGTCCTGACTTTC
CAWREWDRDSLSGANVLTF
>NA|TRBD2|TRBJ2-3|TRBV7-2
TGTGCCAGCAGCACAGCCGGGACTAGCGGCACAGATACGCAGTATTTT
CASSTAGTSGTDTQYF
>NA|NA|TRBJ1-3|TRBV7-2
TGTGCCAGCAGCTTAGAGGGAACGTCATATAGAAACACCATATATTTT
CASSLEGTSYRNTIYF
>NA|NA|TRBJ2-6|TRBV7-3
TGTGCCAGCAGCTTAACGATCCTCTCTGGGGCCAACGTCCTGACTTTC
CASSLTILSGANVLTF
>NA|NA|TRBJ1-5|TRBV19
TGTGCCAGTAGTATCTCTCAGGGCACCAATCAGCCCCAGCATTTT
CASSISQGTNQPQHF
>NA|TRBD1|TRBJ2-7|TRBV27
TGTGCCAGCAGTTTTGGACAGGGACCCTACGAGCAGTACTTC
CASSFGQGPYEQYF
>once|NA|TRBJ2-1|TRBV19
TGTGCCAGTAGTATAGGAGGTAGCGAATACAATGAGCAGTTCTTC
CASSIGGSEYNEQFF
>NA|TRBD2|TRBJ2-7|TRBV6-6
TGTGCCAGCACCTTGGGACTAGCGGAGCAGTACTTC
CASTLGLAEQYF
>NA|TRBD1|TRBJ2-7|TRBV18
TGTGCCAGCTCACCCGGGACAGACTCCTACGAGCAGTACTTC
CASSPGTDSYEQYF
>few|NA|TRBJ2-6|TRBV19
TGTGCCAGTAGTGCTTTGCCTTCTGGGGCCAACGTCCTGACTTTC
CASSALPSGANVLTF
>once|NA|TRBJ2-1|TRBV9
TGTGCCAGCAGCGTAGAGGATCAGTATGAGCAGTTCTTC
CASSVEDQYEQFF
>NA|TRBD1|TRBJ1-2|TRBV6-5
TGTGCCAGCAGGGCAGGGGGCGCCTATGGCTACACCTTC
CASRAGGAYGYTF
>NA|NA|TRBJ2-5|TRBV4-3
TGCGCCAGCAGCCAAGAGGTCTGGCAGGGTGGTCGAGAGACCCAGTACTTC
CASSQEVWQGGRETQYF
>NA|NA|TRBJ1-1|TRBV6-5
TGTGCCAGCAGTTACAATCAGGCACTGAACACTGAAGCTTTCTTT
CASSYNQALNTEAFF
>NA|NA|TRBJ2-7|TRBV6-5
TGTGCCAGCAGTTACTCCCGACAGGAGCAGTACTTC
CASSYSRQEQYF
>NA|NA|TRBJ2-6|TRBV5-6
TGTGCCAGCAGCTTCGAAAACTCTGGGGCCAACGTCCTGACTTTC
CASSFENSGANVLTF
>NA|TRBD2|TRBJ2-2|TRBV5-1
TGCGCCAGCAGCTTGGGCGCTAGCGGGGCTACCTCCGGGGAGCTGTTTTTT
CASSLGASGATSGELFF
>NA|TRBD2|TRBJ2-1|TRBV23-1
TGCGCCAGCAGTCACGGGACTAGCGGGAGGGCCGGCTACAATGAGCAGTTCTTC
CASSHGTSGRAGYNEQFF
>NA|NA|TRBJ1-5|TRBV9
TGTGCCGAAAAGGTAGAGGTGCACCAGCCCCAGCATTTT
CAEKVEVHQPQHF
>few|TRBD1|TRBJ1-5|TRBV28
TGTGCCACCAGGGGGGTAAGCAATCAGCCCCAGCATTTT
CATRGVSNQPQHF
>NA|NA|TRBJ1-5|TRBV7-2
TGTGCCAGCAGCTCAACCGTAGGGCAGATTAATCAGCCCCAGCATTTT
CASSSTVGQINQPQHF
>few|NA|TRBJ1-4|TRBV28
TGTGCCAGCAGCACGGGACCACGTAATGAAAAACTGTTTTTT
CASSTGPRNEKLFF
>NA|NA|TRBJ2-7|TRBV28
TGTGCCAGCAGTTTATATAACTACGAGCAGTACTTC
CASSLYNYEQYF
>NA|TRBD2|TRBJ2-2|TRBV9
TGTGCCAGCAGCGTATACGGACTAGCGGGATCGGGAGGCTCCGGGGAGCTGTTTTTT
CASSVYGLAGSGGSGELFF